The present entry profiles one TCR beta chain with its context. The antigen is not known. The data belong to a study of CD8 T cells in ankylosing spondylitis. The study's findings and limits: A TCR beta motif made of several highly homologous variants seemed typical of ankylosing spondylitis blood. Disease-linked clones bore a CD8+ phenotype, appearing relatively rarely in peripheral blood. Within matched ankylosing spondylitis synovial fluid, disease-linked clones were reportedly significantly enriched.

Germline V gene sequence: CDR1 DFQATT, CDR2 SNEGSKA (reference sequence). The CDR3 is 14 residues long. V lost 5 bases and J 3 bases, leaving 15 bases between the germline ends. Construction of TCR beta libraries was performed using quantitative 5'-RACE with molecular barcodes. TCRdb ran MiXCR on the 5' RACE reads and lists one entry per CDR3 protein. The sample shows hundreds of thousands of distinct CDR3 sequences, about 10% of them seen only once. The chain recombines TRBV20-1 with TRBJ2-3; tentative D call: TRBD1 (5 bases). This clonotype was obtained from a male donor with ankylosing spondylitis. Sequencing was performed on blood, either unsorted or a sorted T cell fraction (not recorded which). Written as DNA, the CDR3 is TGCAGTGCTCTCTGGGGCAGGATGACAGATACGCAGTATTTT. This sequence encodes CSALWGRMTDTQYF.